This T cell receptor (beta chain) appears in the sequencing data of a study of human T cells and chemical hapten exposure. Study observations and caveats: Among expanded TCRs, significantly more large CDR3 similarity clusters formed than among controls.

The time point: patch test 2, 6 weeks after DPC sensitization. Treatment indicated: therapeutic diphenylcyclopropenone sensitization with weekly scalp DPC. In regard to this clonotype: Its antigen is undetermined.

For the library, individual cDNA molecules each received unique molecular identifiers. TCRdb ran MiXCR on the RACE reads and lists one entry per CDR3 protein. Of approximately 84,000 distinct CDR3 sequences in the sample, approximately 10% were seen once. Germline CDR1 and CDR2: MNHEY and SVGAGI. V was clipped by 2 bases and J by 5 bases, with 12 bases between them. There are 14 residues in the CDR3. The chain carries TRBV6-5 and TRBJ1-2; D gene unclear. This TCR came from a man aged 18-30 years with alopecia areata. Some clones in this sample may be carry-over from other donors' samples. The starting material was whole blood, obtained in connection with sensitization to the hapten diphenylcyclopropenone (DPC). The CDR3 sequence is CASSYVGPAYGYTF. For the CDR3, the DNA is TGTGCCAGCAGTTACGTAGGGCCAGCGTATGGCTACACCTTC.